A single sample gave rise to the 29 T cell receptor beta chains below, sequenced in a study of blood T cell repertoires in COVID-19. Clones were read by immunoSEQ multiplex PCR, and TCRdb kept only the in-frame ones, dropping some. The repertoire holds tens of thousands of clones, with 85% as singletons. Sequencing was performed on peripheral blood. These receptors were taken from a human donor in a cohort sampled during active COVID-19.

V usage is TRBV27 and J usage is TRBJ2-3; no reliable D call. The V end was cut by 3 bases, the J end by 0 bases, with 10 bases between. CDR1 is MNHEY and CDR2 is SMNVEV in the germline V gene (reference sequence). CDR3 length: 15 amino acids. This CDR3 reads CASSFWPPSTDTQYF. CDR3 nucleotides: TGTGCCAGCAGTTTCTGGCCTCCTAGCACAGATACGCAGTATTTT.

V and J are TRBV1 and TRBJ1-2; the table assigns TRBD1, which was not confirmed against the DNA. TRBV1 is flagged as a pseudogene. The CDR3 length is 15 residues. The CDR3 DNA reads as TGCACCAGCAGCCAAGATGCCAGGGGGCGGTCGGGCTACACCTTC. Amino acid sequence: CTSSQDARGRSGYTF.

V is TRBV19 and J is TRBJ1-5, with TRBD1 matching 7 bases. With 9 bases clipped from V and 7 bases from J, the junction kept 18 bases outside the gene matches. The CDR3 contains 16 residues. CDR1 is LNHDA and CDR2 is SQIVND in the germline V gene (reference sequence). CDR3 DNA: TGTGCCAGCATGGATCCTCCGGACAGGTTCCGGCAGCCCCAGCATTTT. Protein sequence: CASMDPPDRFRQPQHF.

The count of this clone is one. J is TRBJ2-2 and V is TRBV24-1, with TRBD1 matching 9 bases. This CDR3 region has 15 residues. Unmatched junction bases numbered 7, after V lost 5 bases and J lost 7 bases. The germline V gene has CDR1 KGHDR and CDR2 SFDVKD. Here the CDR3 reads CATSARGQGDGELFF. The CDR3 region has the DNA TGTGCCACCAGTGCTCGGGGACAGGGTGACGGGGAGCTGTTTTTT.

V and J are TRBV7-2 and TRBJ1-4, with D perhaps TRBD1 (5 bases). CDR1 is SGHTA and CDR2 is FQGNSA in the germline V gene. V lost 5 bases, J lost 3 bases, and 13 bases lay in between. The CDR3 extends over 15 amino acids. CDR3 protein: CASSPSWGANEKLFF. The CDR3 nucleotides read TGTGCCAGCAGCCCTAGTTGGGGCGCTAATGAAAAACTGTTTTTT. The full variable domain, rest sourced from reference TRBV7-2 and TRBJ1-4, is GAGVSQSPSNKVTEKGKDVELRCDPISGHTALYWYRQSLGQGLEFLIYFQGNSAPDKSGLPSDRFSAERTGGSVSTLTIQRTQQEDSAVYLCASSPSWGANEKLFFGSGTQLSVL.

For the CDR3, the DNA is TGTGCCAGCAGTAACAAGCGGGGCACCTCCTACGAGCAGTACTTC. Protein product: CASSNKRGTSYEQYF. V and J are TRBV11-3 and TRBJ2-7, with 7 positions matching TRBD2. J lost 0 bases, V lost 6 bases, and 8 bases had no gene match. Germline loops: CDR1 SGHNT, CDR2 YENEEA. This CDR3 is built from 15 residues.

This clone occurred a few times. The DNA for the CDR3 is TGTGCCAGCAGCTTAGCGTCTTGGGGGGGGCGGGATACGCAGTATTTT. Encoded protein: CASSLASWGGRDTQYF. J is TRBJ2-3 and V is TRBV7-8; weak D call: TRBD2 (7 bases). This CDR3 spans 16 amino acids. The ends were cut back, 0 bases at V and 6 bases at J, with 16 bases in the middle. CDR1 and CDR2 (germline): SGHVS, FQNEAQ.

V and J are TRBV21-1 and TRBJ1-2. TRBV21-1 is classified as a pseudogene. The CDR3 is 17 residues long. The CDR3 spells CASSKAPSAVIRGGYTF. CDR3 sequence (DNA): TGTGCCAGCAGCAAAGCACCTTCGGCAGTCATTCGGGGTGGCTACACCTTC.

The chain is built from TRBV14 and TRBJ2-7, with D perhaps matching TRBD1 (6 bases). CDR3 length: 11 amino acids. Trimming stripped 5 bases from V and 9 bases from J, with 11 bases between. CDR1 and CDR2 from the germline V gene are SGHDN and FVKESK. The DNA of the CDR3 is TGTGCCAGCAGCGCCCTGGACAGGCAGTACTTC. Amino acids: CASSALDRQYF.

The chain is built from TRBV6-5 and TRBJ2-7; 7 bases fit TRBD1. V gave up 7 bases and J gave up 4 bases; unmatched junction bases: 7. The CDR3 spans 13 residues. Germline V gene lookup returns CDR1 MNHEY and CDR2 SVGAGI. CDR3 sequence (DNA): TGTGCCAGCAAACCGGGACAGCTATACGAGCAGTACTTC. This translates into CASKPGQLYEQYF.

CDR3 DNA sequence: TGTGCCAGCTCACCCTCGACAGAGAGGACTGAAGCTTTCTTT. Encoded protein: CASSPSTERTEAFF. This chain connects TRBV18 to TRBJ1-1, with D perhaps matching TRBD1 (5 bases). In germline, CDR1 is KGHSH, CDR2 LQKENI. CDR3 length: 14 amino acids. V shed 3 bases and J shed 5 bases, with 13 bases lying between them.

The V gene is TRBV6-5, the J gene TRBJ2-3; 8 bases are shared with TRBD1. V gave up 6 bases and J gave up 4 bases; unmatched junction bases: 9. Per germline, CDR1 MNHEY and CDR2 SVGAGI. This CDR3 region has 15 residues. Here the CDR3 reads CASSPDRVGPDTQYF. CDR3 DNA: TGTGCCAGCAGCCCGGACAGGGTGGGGCCAGATACGCAGTATTTT.

CDR3 in DNA: TGCGCCAGCAGCTTCAGACAGCGGGATGAAAAACTGTTTTTT. Translated, it gives CASSFRQRDEKLFF. The V call is TRBV5-1, the J call TRBJ1-4; perhaps TRBD1 as D (5 bases). Germline loops: CDR1 SGHRS, CDR2 YFSETQ. The V end lost 2 bases, the J end lost 6 bases, and 11 bases lay between the germline ends. This CDR3 is built from 14 residues.

V usage is TRBV3-1 (or the pseudogene TRBV3-2) and J usage is TRBJ2-2; 9 bases match TRBD1. The CDR3 has 16 amino acids. CDR1 LGHDT and CDR2 YNNKEL come from the germline V gene (reference sequence). The junction had 6 bases not matched to a gene; V was cut back by 3 bases and J by 4 bases. The CDR3 bases are TGTGCCAGCAGCCAGACCGGGACAGGGCTCACCGGGGAGCTGTTTTTT. Protein: CASSQTGTGLTGELFF.

This chain uses TRBV6-5 with TRBJ2-7, with D tentatively TRBD1 (6 bases). V lost 6 bases and J lost 7, with 10 bases in between. This CDR3 is built from 11 residues. CDR1 is MNHEY, CDR2 SVGAGI, per germline. CDR3 sequence: CASRMGAEQYF. In DNA, the CDR3 is TGTGCCAGCAGAATGGGGGCGGAGCAGTACTTC.

The gene calls are TRBV5-8 and TRBJ2-2, with 7 bases identical to TRBD1. V shed 2 bases, J shed 5 bases, and the junction held 6 bases outside the gene matches. Germline lookup yields CDR1 SGHTS and CDR2 YDEGEE. This CDR3 has 15 residues. CDR3 residues: CASSFRTGATGELFF. The DNA for the CDR3 is TGTGCCAGCAGCTTTCGCACAGGGGCAACCGGGGAGCTGTTTTTT.

The genes are TRBV6-6 and TRBJ1-2; maybe TRBD1 (6 bases). Deletions cut 1 base from V and 4 bases from J, with 10 bases between. This CDR3 comprises 14 residues. Germline values: CDR1 MNHNY, CDR2 SVGAGI (reference sequence). CDR3 amino acids: CASSYLGQGYGYTF. CDR3 sequence (DNA): TGTGCCAGCAGTTACTTGGGACAAGGCTATGGCTACACCTTC.

V gene TRBV6-5 combines with J gene TRBJ2-5; a possible D gene is TRBD1 (6 bases). CDR1 MNHEY and CDR2 SVGAGI come from the germline V gene. V was shortened by 5 bases and J by 0 bases, with 10 bases between the two germline ends. CDR3 length: 14 residues. In DNA form, the CDR3 reads TGTGCCAGCAGTCGGACAGTGTACCAAGAGACCCAGTACTTC. This encodes CASSRTVYQETQYF.

This clone was seen only once. The chain carries TRBV10-3 and TRBJ1-3, with a weak D call TRBD1 (6 bases). This CDR3 contains 14 residues. V was trimmed by 10 bases and J by 0 bases, leaving 13 bases between them. Germline V gene lookup returns CDR1 ENHRY and CDR2 SYGVKD. DNA of the CDR3: TGTGCCACTCGGCTGGGGGCCTCTGGAAACACCATATATTTT. It encodes CATRLGASGNTIYF.

This sequence joins TRBV7-9 and TRBJ2-5; 10 nucleotides agree with TRBD2. Germline assignment: CDR1 SEHNR and CDR2 FQNEAQ (reference sequence). CDR3 length: 16 residues. The junction had 4 bases not matched to a gene; V was cut back by 1 base and J by 2 bases. The CDR3 coding sequence is TGTGCCAGCAGCTTAGGGGTTAGCGGGGGGCAAGAGACCCAGTACTTC. Its protein is CASSLGVSGGQETQYF.

The chain combines TRBV6-5 with TRBJ1-2, with 8 positions matching TRBD1. This CDR3 is 15 amino acids long. V shed 6 bases and J 3 bases; nucleotides not matched to a gene: 9. CDR1 MNHEY and CDR2 SVGAGI come from the germline V gene. The CDR3 DNA is TGTGCCAGCAGGAGGACAGGGTGTTTTGACTATGGCTACACCTTC. It encodes CASRRTGCFDYGYTF.

DNA of the CDR3: TGCGCCAGCAGTCAAAAGGATAACGGGAAGACTGAAGCTTTCTTT. Translation: CASSQKDNGKTEAFF. The rearrangement uses TRBV23-1 and TRBJ1-1, with D unclear. TRBV23-1 qualifies as an ORF whose function is uncertain. The CDR3 runs to 15 residues. With 2 bases removed from V and 5 bases from J, the gap between germline ends came to 15 bases.

V and J are TRBV27 and TRBJ2-7, with a possible D match to TRBD1 (6 bases). The CDR3 runs to 18 residues. Trimming stripped 3 bases from V and 0 bases from J, with 21 bases between. Germline V gene sequence: CDR1 MNHEY, CDR2 SMNVEV (reference sequence). This chain's CDR3 is CASSFGSGQGLYSYEQYF. Here the CDR3 DNA reads TGTGCCAGCAGTTTTGGTTCGGGGCAGGGGCTTTACTCCTACGAGCAGTACTTC.

This clone was counted between two and nine times. At one boundary the junction diverges from the germline segment, which might be a read error. The rearrangement uses TRBV5-1 and TRBJ2-1; TRBD1 agrees at 9 bases. From germline, CDR1 is SGHRS and CDR2 YFSETQ. The CDR3 consists of 14 residues. CDR3 nucleotides: TGCGCCAGCACCTTGGACAGGGGCTACAATGAGCAGTTCTTC. This translates into CASTLDRGYNEQFF.

The chain combines TRBV7-2 with TRBJ1-5; D call uncertain. Germline loops: CDR1 SGHTA, CDR2 FQGNSA. Trimming left V 4 bases short and J 0 bases short, with 13 bases between. The CDR3 extends over 16 amino acids. This chain's CDR3 is CASSSLGYYSNQPQHF. CDR3 sequence (DNA): TGTGCCAGCAGCTCGCTCGGGTACTATAGCAATCAGCCCCAGCATTTT.

Only one count was recorded for this clone. This chain uses TRBV19 with TRBJ1-5, with D unclear. Per germline, CDR1 LNHDA and CDR2 SQIVND (reference sequence). The CDR3 totals 15 residues. V dropped 4 bases and J dropped 7 bases, with 17 bases sitting between them. In nucleotides, the CDR3 is TGTGCCAGTAGTACCACGGGTCGTGCTCGACAGCCCCAGCATTTT. As protein: CASSTTGRARQPQHF.

This clone is labeled as medium-sized. The rearrangement uses TRBV4-1 and TRBJ1-5; D not resolved. V was shortened by 0 bases and J by 7 bases, with 19 bases between the two germline ends. In germline, CDR1 is MGHRA, CDR2 YSYEKL. The CDR3 has 17 amino acids. CDR3 protein: CASSQEAPFWEVQPQHF. The CDR3, as DNA: TGCGCCAGCAGCCAAGAAGCCCCATTCTGGGAGGTCCAGCCCCAGCATTTT.

The chain uses TRBV2 and TRBJ1-5; TRBD1 is a possible D gene (6 bases). Germline assignment: CDR1 SNHLY and CDR2 FYNNEI. V lost 5 bases and J lost 0, with 11 bases in between. This CDR3 is built from 15 residues. The CDR3 sequence: CASSLQGNSNQPQHF. CDR3 coding DNA: TGTGCCAGCAGTCTACAGGGAAATAGCAATCAGCCCCAGCATTTT.

This sequence joins TRBV7-2 and TRBJ1-1; TRBD1 might be the D (5 bases). V shed 5 bases and J shed 11 bases, with 18 bases lying between them. CDR1 and CDR2 (germline): SGHTA, FQGNSA. The CDR3 is made up of 13 amino acids. The CDR3 protein is CASSPGGSGWAFF. CDR3 coding DNA: TGTGCCAGCAGCCCGGGGGGGTCCGGGTGGGCTTTCTTT. Variable domain in full (rest from reference TRBV7-2 and TRBJ1-1): GAGVSQSPSNKVTEKGKDVELRCDPISGHTALYWYRQSLGQGLEFLIYFQGNSAPDKSGLPSDRFSAERTGGSVSTLTIQRTQQEDSAVYLCASSPGGSGWAFFGQGTRLTVV.